The 17 T cell receptor beta chains reported below all come from one sample, sequenced in a study of T-cell reconstitution after alpha-beta-depleted transplantation in children. Unique molecular identifiers were incorporated when the TCRbeta library was constructed. MiXCR, run by TCRdb on the PCR reads, gives a single entry per CDR3 protein. The data show nearly 250,000 distinct CDR3 sequences, with roughly 7.7% seen just once and nearly 6.5% held by the top ten. Specimen: PBMCs, mostly from graft donor cells, collected 180 days after TCRalphabeta/CD19-depleted stem cell transplant. The receptor source for this set is a male patient aged 10 to 17 who had a stem cell transplant for acute lymphoblastic leukemia, so the T cells may come from the graft donor.

This chain links TRBV20-1 with TRBJ2-7; 11 positions agree with TRBD2. J was trimmed by 4 bases and V by 0 bases; bases with no gene match: 2. CDR3 length equals 14 residues. Germline CDR1 DFQATT, CDR2 SNEGSKA (reference sequence). The CDR3: CSARDPSGGYEQYF. CDR3 nucleotide sequence: TGCAGTGCTAGAGATCCTAGCGGGGGGTACGAGCAGTACTTC.

This clonotype was counted ten times or more. This chain connects TRBV7-2 to TRBJ2-1; either TRBD1 or TRBD2 may fit D (5 bases each). V dropped 5 bases and J dropped 12 bases, with 8 bases sitting between them. The germline V gene encodes CDR1 SGHTA and CDR2 FQGNSA. CDR3 size: 10 residues. CDR3 loop: CASSMGPQFF. CDR3 DNA sequence: TGTGCCAGCAGCATGGGACCGCAGTTCTTC.

The CDR3: CASSLGFVEQYF. The DNA of the CDR3 is TGTGCCAGCAGCTTAGGTTTTGTCGAGCAGTACTTC. The chain links TRBV28 to TRBJ2-7; D gene unclear. CDR1 and CDR2 (germline): MDHEN, SYDVKM. This CDR3 comprises 12 residues. V was cut by 6 bases and J by 6 bases, with 12 bases left in between.

This clonotype was recorded at least ten times. The chain links TRBV7-3 to TRBJ2-3, with D possibly TRBD1 on 6 matching bases. Germline values: CDR1 SGHTA, CDR2 FQGTGA. The length of the CDR3 is 14 residues. Trimming took off 4 bases at V and 1 base at J, with 9 bases between the two ends. Here the CDR3 reads CASSSRQGTDTQYF. The CDR3 bases are TGTGCCAGCAGCTCTCGACAGGGCACAGATACGCAGTATTTT.

The chain employs TRBV14 and TRBJ1-2; D is uncertain. This CDR3 has 15 residues. The ends were cut back, 5 bases at V and 5 bases at J, with 18 bases in the middle. The V gene's germline CDR1 is SGHDN and CDR2 FVKESK. The CDR3 DNA reads as TGTGCCAGCAGCTTCGGCCCTCTGCCCTTTTATGGCTACACCTTC. Residues: CASSFGPLPFYGYTF. The full variable domain, with the rest looked up from reference TRBV14 and TRBJ1-2, is EAGVTQFPSHSVIEKGQTVTLRCDPISGHDNLYWYRRVMGKEIKFLLHFVKESKQDESGMPNNRFLAERTGGTYSTLKVQPAELEDSGVYFCASSFGPLPFYGYTFGSGTRLTVV.

Of note for this clonotype: A much larger clone differs by one base, so this may be a read error. The chain links TRBV29-1 to TRBJ2-5; maybe TRBD1 (5 bases). This CDR3 is built from 13 residues. Germline loops: CDR1 SQVTM, CDR2 ANQGSEA. As DNA, the CDR3 is TGCAGCGTAGCTAGGACACTCCAACAGACCCAGTACTTC. Amino acid sequence: CSVARTLQQTQYF.

This chain uses TRBV2 with TRBJ2-7, with D perhaps matching TRBD2 (5 bases). Germline V gene data show CDR1 as SNHLY and CDR2 as FYNNEI. The ends were cut back, 7 bases at V and 5 bases at J, with 12 bases in the middle. The CDR3 spans 12 residues. The CDR3 spells CASNAGLDEQYF. The CDR3 nucleotides read TGTGCCAGCAACGCGGGTTTGGACGAGCAGTACTTC.

This clonotype was picked up many times. The chain uses TRBV6-4 and TRBJ2-1; D not resolved. Germline loops: CDR1 MRHNA, CDR2 SNTAGT. The ends were cut back, 2 bases at V and 0 bases at J, with 11 bases in the middle. This CDR3 spans 16 amino acids. The CDR3 loop reads CASSDIRRSSYNEQFF. DNA for the CDR3: TGTGCCAGCAGTGACATAAGGCGCAGCTCCTACAATGAGCAGTTCTTC.

This clonotype was detected ten times or more. CDR3 nucleotides: TGCGCCAGCAGCCAAGATCCAACGGGGGGGAGGGAGACCCAGTACTTC. Translation gives CASSQDPTGGRETQYF. The chain carries TRBV4-3 and TRBJ2-5; 8 positions agree with TRBD2. J gave up 5 bases and V 0 bases, and 8 bases lay outside the gene matches. The CDR3 runs to 16 residues. Germline loops: CDR1 LGHNA, CDR2 YSLEER.

The V and J genes are TRBV9 and TRBJ2-1; D possibly corresponds to TRBD1 (5 bases). This CDR3 is built from 15 residues. Germline V gene sequence: CDR1 SGDLS, CDR2 YYNGEE. With 0 bases removed from V and 4 bases from J, the gap between germline ends came to 11 bases. CDR3 amino acids: CASSVGQNMYNEQFF. CDR3 sequence (DNA): TGTGCCAGCAGCGTAGGACAGAATATGTACAATGAGCAGTTCTTC. Full variable domain (remainder filled in from reference TRBV9 and TRBJ2-1): DSGVTQTPKHLITATGQRVTLRCSPRSGDLSVYWYQQSLDQGLQFLIQYYNGEERAKGNILERFSAQQFPDLHSELNLSSLELGDSALYFCASSVGQNMYNEQFFGPGTRLTVL.

This clonotype occurred many times. The rearrangement joins TRBV6-5 to TRBJ2-1, with 8 bases identical to TRBD1. The ends lost 0 bases at V and 6 bases at J; junction bases unmatched: 4. CDR3 length: 15 residues. The germline V gene encodes CDR1 MNHEY and CDR2 SVGAGI. The CDR3 sequence: CASSYSGTGGNEQFF. As DNA, the CDR3 is TGTGCCAGCAGTTACTCGGGGACAGGCGGCAATGAGCAGTTCTTC.

This clonotype was seen at least ten times. This chain links TRBV20-1 with TRBJ2-1; unclear D gene. Germline V CDR1 and CDR2: DFQATT, SNEGSKA (reference sequence). The CDR3 sequence is 14 residues long. Deletions cut 0 bases from V and 7 bases from J, with 13 bases between. The CDR3, as DNA: TGCAGTGCTAGAGATTTGAACCCTGAGAATGAGCAGTTCTTC. Its translation is CSARDLNPENEQFF.

This clonotype has a count of ten or more. The chain combines TRBV4-3 with TRBJ2-1, with 7 bases that match TRBD2. Germline trimming cut 2 bases from V and 6 bases from J; bases unmatched to any gene: 4. Germline V gene lookup returns CDR1 LGHNA and CDR2 YSLEER. The CDR3 runs 14 residues. CDR3 nucleotides: TGCGCCAGCAGCCAACTAGCGGCGACCAATGAGCAGTTCTTC. Translated, it gives CASSQLAATNEQFF.

There are many counts of this clonotype. This chain joins TRBV4-3 and TRBJ1-4, with no clear D. V was pared by 0 bases and J by 7 bases, with 9 bases between. This CDR3 has 14 amino acids. Germline loops: CDR1 LGHNA, CDR2 YSLEER. The CDR3 protein is CASSQEAVGEKLFF. In DNA, the CDR3 is TGCGCCAGCAGCCAAGAGGCAGTGGGTGAAAAACTGTTTTTT.

With regard to this clonotype: A read error may be the cause here, since a much bigger clone is one base away. The chain combines TRBV11-2 with TRBJ2-4, with TRBD1 matching 7 bases. This CDR3 is built from 15 residues. After removal of 6 bases from V and 1 base from J, the junction contained 6 bases not matched to a gene. Germline CDR1 reads SGHAT; CDR2 reads FQNNGV. CDR3 amino acids: CASRDRRTAKNIQYF. CDR3 sequence (DNA): TGTGCCAGCAGGGACAGGCGAACGGCCAAAAACATTCAGTACTTC.

This clonotype was picked up many times. The J gene is TRBJ2-6, the V gene TRBV12-3 or TRBV12-4; no firm D call. The germline V and J ends were trimmed by 5 bases and 0 bases, with 8 bases remaining between them. The CDR3 is made up of 15 amino acids. CDR3 DNA sequence: TGTGCCAGCAGTGCGGTGGCCTCTGGGGCCAACGTCCTGACTTTC. Translated, it gives CASSAVASGANVLTF.

This clonotype has at least ten counts. J is TRBJ1-5 and V is TRBV20-1, with D possibly TRBD1 on 6 matching bases. Trimming cost V 0 bases and J 1 base, with 10 bases left between them. The germline gives CDR1 DFQATT, CDR2 SNEGSKA (reference sequence). This CDR3 has 15 residues. CDR3 amino acids: CSARDIQGSNQPQHF. The DNA of the CDR3 is TGCAGTGCTAGAGATATACAGGGAAGCAATCAGCCCCAGCATTTT.